This TCR beta chain was recorded in a study of T-cell memory formation after mild COVID-19. About the study: The study found TCR clusters largely donor specific.

TCRdb fed the 5' RACE reads into MiXCR, producing one record per CDR3 protein. Of around 450,000 distinct CDR3 sequences detected, approximately 25% appear once; the ten largest clones hold 8.5% to 9%. Study observations and caveats: Clones shrinking between day 15 and 85 showed a balanced CD4/CD8 split, and those that grew later tilted toward CD4+. Some clones that responded turned up in pre-infection memory, which suggests that cross-reactive memory joined in.

The CDR3 loop spans 14 amino acids. The V end lost 0 bases, the J end lost 13 bases, and 14 bases lay between the germline ends. From germline, CDR1 is SGHRS and CDR2 YFSETQ. As concerns this clonotype: Its matching antigen is unknown.

The chain uses TRBV5-1 and TRBJ1-6; tentative D call: TRBD1 (5 bases). This receptor was obtained from an adult woman who had mild COVID-19 (a few samples of this study predate the infection). Cell type and time point are not known. Sample: PBMCs or a T cell subset sorted from them (not recorded which). The CDR3 coding sequence is TGCGCCAGCAGCTTGGGCCCACAGGCGGTCCCCCTCCACTTT. It yields the protein CASSLGPQAVPLHF. The whole variable domain, remainder taken from reference TRBV5-1 and TRBJ1-6, is KAGVTQTPRYLIKTRGQQVTLSCSPISGHRSVSWYQQTPGQGLQFLFEYFSETQRNKGNFPGRFSGRQFSNSRSEMNVSTLELGDSALYLCASSLGPQAVPLHFGNGTRLTVT.